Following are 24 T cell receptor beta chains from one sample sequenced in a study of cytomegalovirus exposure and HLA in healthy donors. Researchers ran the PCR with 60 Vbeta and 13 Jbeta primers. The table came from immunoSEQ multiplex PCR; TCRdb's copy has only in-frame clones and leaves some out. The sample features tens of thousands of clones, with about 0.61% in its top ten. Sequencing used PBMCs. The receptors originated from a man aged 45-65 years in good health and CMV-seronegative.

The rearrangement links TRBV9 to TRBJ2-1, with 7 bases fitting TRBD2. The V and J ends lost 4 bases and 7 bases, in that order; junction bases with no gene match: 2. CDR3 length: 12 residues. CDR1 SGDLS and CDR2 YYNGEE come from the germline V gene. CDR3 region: CASSYGGNEQFF. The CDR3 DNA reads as TGTGCCAGCAGCTACGGGGGGAATGAGCAGTTCTTC. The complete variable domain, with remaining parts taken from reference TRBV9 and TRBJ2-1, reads DSGVTQTPKHLITATGQRVTLRCSPRSGDLSVYWYQQSLDQGLQFLIQYYNGEERAKGNILERFSAQQFPDLHSELNLSSLELGDSALYFCASSYGGNEQFFGPGTRLTVL.

The CDR3 loop is CASSGGQGWGGTDTQYF. The CDR3 nucleotides are TGTGCCAGCAGTGGGGGACAGGGTTGGGGGGGGACAGATACGCAGTATTTT. The rearrangement joins TRBV6-1 to TRBJ2-3; 9 bases agree with TRBD1. The trim removed 4 bases at V and 3 bases at J, leaving 11 bases unmatched. CDR1 is MNHNS and CDR2 is SASEGT in the germline V gene. This CDR3 is 17 amino acids long.

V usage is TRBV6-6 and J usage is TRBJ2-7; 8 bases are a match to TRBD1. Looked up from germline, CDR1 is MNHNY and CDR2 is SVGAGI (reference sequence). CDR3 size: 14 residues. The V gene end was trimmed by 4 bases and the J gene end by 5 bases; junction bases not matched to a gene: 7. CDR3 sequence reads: CASSSDRVYHEQYF. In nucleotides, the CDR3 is TGTGCCAGCAGTTCGGACAGGGTTTACCACGAGCAGTACTTC.

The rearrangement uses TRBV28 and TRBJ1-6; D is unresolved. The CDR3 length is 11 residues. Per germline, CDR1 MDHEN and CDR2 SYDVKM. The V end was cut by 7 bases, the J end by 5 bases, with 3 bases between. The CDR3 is CASTDNSPLHF. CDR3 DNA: TGTGCCAGCACCGATAATTCACCCCTCCACTTT.

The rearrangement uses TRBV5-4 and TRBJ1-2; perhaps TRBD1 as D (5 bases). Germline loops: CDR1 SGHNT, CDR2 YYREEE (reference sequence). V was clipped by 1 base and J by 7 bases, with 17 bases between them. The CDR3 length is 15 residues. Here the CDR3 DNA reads TGTGCCAGCAGCTTGCCTTTCTCGGGGGGTGGTGGCTACACCTTC. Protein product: CASSLPFSGGGGYTF.

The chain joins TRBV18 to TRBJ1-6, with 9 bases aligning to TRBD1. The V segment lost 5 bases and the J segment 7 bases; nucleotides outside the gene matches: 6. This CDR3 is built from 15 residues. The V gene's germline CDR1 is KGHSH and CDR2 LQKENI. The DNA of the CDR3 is TGTGCCAGCTCAGCCGGTGACAGGGGGAATTCACCCCTCCACTTT. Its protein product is CASSAGDRGNSPLHF.

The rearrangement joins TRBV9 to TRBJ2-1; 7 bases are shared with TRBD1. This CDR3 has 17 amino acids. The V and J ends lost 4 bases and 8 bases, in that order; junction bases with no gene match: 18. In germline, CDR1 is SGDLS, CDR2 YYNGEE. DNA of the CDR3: TGTGCCAGCAGCCCAAGTCGTCGACAGGGCCCTTGGGATGAGCAGTTCTTC. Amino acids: CASSPSRRQGPWDEQFF.

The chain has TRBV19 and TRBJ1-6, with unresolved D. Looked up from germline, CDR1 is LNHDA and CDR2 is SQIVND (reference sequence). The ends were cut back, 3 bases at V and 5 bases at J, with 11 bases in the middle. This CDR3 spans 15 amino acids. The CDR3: CASSMYSRDNSPLHF. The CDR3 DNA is TGTGCCAGTAGTATGTATTCTAGAGATAATTCACCCCTCCACTTT. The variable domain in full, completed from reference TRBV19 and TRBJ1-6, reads DGGITQSPKYLFRKEGQNVTLSCEQNLNHDAMYWYRQDPGQGLRLIYYSQIVNDFQKGDIAEGYSVSREKKESFPLTVTSAQKNPTAFYLCASSMYSRDNSPLHFGNGTRLTVT.

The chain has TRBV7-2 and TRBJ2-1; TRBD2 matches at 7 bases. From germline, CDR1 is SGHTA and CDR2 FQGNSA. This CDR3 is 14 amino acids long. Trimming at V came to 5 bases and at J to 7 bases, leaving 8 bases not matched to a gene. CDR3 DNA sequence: TGTGCCAGCAGCCCGCGGACTAGGGAAAATGAGCAGTTCTTC. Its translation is CASSPRTRENEQFF. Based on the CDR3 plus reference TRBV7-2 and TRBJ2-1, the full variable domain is GAGVSQSPSNKVTEKGKDVELRCDPISGHTALYWYRQSLGQGLEFLIYFQGNSAPDKSGLPSDRFSAERTGGSVSTLTIQRTQQEDSAVYLCASSPRTRENEQFFGPGTRLTVL.

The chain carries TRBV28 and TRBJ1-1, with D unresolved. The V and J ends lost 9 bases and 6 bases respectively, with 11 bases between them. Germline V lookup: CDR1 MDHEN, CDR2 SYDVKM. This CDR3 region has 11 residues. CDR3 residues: CASQAYPEAFF. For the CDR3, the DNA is TGTGCCAGTCAAGCATATCCTGAAGCTTTCTTT. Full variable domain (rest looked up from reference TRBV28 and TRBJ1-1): DVKVTQSSRYLVKRTGEKVFLECVQDMDHENMFWYRQDPGLGLRLIYFSYDVKMKEKGDIPEGYSVSREKKERFSLILESASTNQTSMYLCASQAYPEAFFGQGTRLTVV.

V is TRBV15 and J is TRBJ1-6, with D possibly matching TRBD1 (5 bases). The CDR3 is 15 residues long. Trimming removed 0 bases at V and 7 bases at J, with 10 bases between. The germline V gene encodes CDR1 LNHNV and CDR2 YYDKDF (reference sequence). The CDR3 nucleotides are TGTGCCACCAGCAGAGACAGGGCGACGAATTCACCCCTCCACTTT. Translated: CATSRDRATNSPLHF. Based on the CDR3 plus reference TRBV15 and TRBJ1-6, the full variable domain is DAMVIQNPRYQVTQFGKPVTLSCSQTLNHNVMYWYQQKSSQAPKLLFHYYDKDFNNEADTPDNFQSRRPNTSFCFLDIRSPGLGDTAMYLCATSRDRATNSPLHFGNGTRLTVT.

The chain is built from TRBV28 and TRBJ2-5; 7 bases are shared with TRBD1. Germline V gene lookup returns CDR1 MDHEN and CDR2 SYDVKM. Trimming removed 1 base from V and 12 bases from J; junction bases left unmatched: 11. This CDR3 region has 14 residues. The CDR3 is CASSLSHQGTAKYF. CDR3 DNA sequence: TGTGCCAGCAGTTTATCCCATCAAGGGACAGCGAAGTACTTC.

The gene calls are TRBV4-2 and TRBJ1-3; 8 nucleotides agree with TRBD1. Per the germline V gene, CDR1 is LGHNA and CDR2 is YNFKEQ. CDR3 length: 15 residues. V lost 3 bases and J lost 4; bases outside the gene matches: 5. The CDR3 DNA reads TGTGCCAGCAGCCAGGTGACAGGGGCCGGAAACACCATATATTTT. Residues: CASSQVTGAGNTIYF.

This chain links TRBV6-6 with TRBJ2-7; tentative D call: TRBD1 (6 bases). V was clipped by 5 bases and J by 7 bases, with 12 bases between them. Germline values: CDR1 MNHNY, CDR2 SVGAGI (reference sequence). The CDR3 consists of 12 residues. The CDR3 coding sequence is TGTGCCAGCAGTACAGGGTCGCGGGAGCAGTACTTC. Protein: CASSTGSREQYF.

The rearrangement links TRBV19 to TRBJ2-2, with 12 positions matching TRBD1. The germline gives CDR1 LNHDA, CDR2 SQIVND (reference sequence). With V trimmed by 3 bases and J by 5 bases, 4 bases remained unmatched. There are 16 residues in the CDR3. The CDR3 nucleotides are TGTGCCAGTAGTATTCCGGGACAGGGGGCTACCGGGGAGCTGTTTTTT. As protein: CASSIPGQGATGELFF.

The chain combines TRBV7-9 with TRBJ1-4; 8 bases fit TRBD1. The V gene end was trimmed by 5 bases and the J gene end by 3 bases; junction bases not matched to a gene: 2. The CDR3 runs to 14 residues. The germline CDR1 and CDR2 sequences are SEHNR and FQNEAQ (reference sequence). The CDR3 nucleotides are TGTGCCAGCAGCCTGACAGGGGCTAATGAAAAACTGTTTTTT. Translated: CASSLTGANEKLFF.

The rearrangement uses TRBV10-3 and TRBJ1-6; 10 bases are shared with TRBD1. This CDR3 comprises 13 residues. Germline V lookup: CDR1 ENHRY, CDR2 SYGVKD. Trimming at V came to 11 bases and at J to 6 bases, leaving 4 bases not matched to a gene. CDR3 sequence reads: CAGGQGSNSPLHF. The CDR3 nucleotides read TGTGCCGGGGGACAGGGGTCTAATTCACCCCTCCACTTT.

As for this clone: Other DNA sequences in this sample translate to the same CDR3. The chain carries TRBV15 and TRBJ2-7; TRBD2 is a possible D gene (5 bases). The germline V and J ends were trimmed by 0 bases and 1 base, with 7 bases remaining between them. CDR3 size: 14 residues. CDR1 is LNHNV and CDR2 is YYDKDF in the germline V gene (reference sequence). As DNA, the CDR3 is TGTGCCACCAGCAGAGATAGAGGGTCCTACGAGCAGTACTTC. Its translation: CATSRDRGSYEQYF. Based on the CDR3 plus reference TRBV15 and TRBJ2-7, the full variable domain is DAMVIQNPRYQVTQFGKPVTLSCSQTLNHNVMYWYQQKSSQAPKLLFHYYDKDFNNEADTPDNFQSRRPNTSFCFLDIRSPGLGDTAMYLCATSRDRGSYEQYFGPGTRLTVT.

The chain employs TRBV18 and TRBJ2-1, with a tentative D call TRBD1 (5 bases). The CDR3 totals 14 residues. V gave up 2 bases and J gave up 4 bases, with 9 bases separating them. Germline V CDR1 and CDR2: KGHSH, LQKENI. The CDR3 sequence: CASSPTGAYNEQFF. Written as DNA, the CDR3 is TGTGCCAGCTCACCAACTGGGGCTTACAATGAGCAGTTCTTC.

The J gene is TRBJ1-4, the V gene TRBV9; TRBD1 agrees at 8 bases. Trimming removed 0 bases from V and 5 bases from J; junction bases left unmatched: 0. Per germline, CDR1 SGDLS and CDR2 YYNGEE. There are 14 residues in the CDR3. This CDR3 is CASSVGQGNEKLFF. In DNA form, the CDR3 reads TGTGCCAGCAGCGTAGGACAGGGGAATGAAAAACTGTTTTTT.

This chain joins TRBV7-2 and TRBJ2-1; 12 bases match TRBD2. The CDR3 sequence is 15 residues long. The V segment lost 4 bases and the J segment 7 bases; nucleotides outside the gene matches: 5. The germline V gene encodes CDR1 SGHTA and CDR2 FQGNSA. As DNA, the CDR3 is TGTGCCAGCAGCTCCTGGACTAGCGGGGCAAATGAGCAGTTCTTC. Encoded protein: CASSSWTSGANEQFF.

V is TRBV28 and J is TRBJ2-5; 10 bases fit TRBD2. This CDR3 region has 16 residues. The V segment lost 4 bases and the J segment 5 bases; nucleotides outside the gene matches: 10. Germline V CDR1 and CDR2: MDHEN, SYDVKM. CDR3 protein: CASSSRASGGGETQYF. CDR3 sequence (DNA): TGTGCCAGCAGTTCCCGTGCTAGCGGGGGTGGGGAGACCCAGTACTTC.

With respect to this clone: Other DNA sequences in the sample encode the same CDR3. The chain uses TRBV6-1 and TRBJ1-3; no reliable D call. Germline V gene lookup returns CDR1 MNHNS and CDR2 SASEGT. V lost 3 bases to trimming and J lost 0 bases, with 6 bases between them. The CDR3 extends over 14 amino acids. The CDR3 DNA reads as TGTGCCAGCAGTGACTCGGGCTCTGGAAACACCATATATTTT. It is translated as CASSDSGSGNTIYF.

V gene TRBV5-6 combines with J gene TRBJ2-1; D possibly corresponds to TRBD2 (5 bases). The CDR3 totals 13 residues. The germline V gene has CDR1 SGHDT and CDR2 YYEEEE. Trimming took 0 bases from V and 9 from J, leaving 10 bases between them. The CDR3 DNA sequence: TGTGCCAGCAGCTTGGAGGCCCGGGGTGAGCAGTTCTTC. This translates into CASSLEARGEQFF. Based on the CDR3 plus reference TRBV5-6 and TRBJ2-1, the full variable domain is DAGVTQSPTHLIKTRGQQVTLRCSPKSGHDTVSWYQQALGQGPQFIFQYYEEEERQRGNFPDRFSGHQFPNYSSELNVNALLLGDSALYLCASSLEARGEQFFGPGTRLTVL.